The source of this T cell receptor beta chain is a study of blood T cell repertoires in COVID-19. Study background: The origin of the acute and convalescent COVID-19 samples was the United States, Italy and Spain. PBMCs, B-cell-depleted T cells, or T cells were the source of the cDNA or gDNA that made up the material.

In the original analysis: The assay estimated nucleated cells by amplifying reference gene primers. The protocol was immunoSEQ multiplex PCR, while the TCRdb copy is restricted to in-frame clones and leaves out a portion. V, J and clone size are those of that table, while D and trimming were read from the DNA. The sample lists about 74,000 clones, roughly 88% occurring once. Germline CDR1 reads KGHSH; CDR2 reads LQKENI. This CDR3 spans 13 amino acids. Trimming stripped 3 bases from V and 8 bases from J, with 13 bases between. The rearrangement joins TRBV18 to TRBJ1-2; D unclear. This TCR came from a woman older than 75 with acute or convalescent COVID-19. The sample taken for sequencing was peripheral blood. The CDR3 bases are TGTGCCAGCTCACCTACCCAGGAGGGAGGCTACACCTTC. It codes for CASSPTQEGGYTF.